This passage covers 21 T cell receptor beta chains from one sample sequenced in a study of T cell repertoires in cytomegalovirus infection. Using its own MiXCR run on the reads, TCRdb lists one record per CDR3 protein. The table lists 250,000 or so distinct CDR3 sequences, about 17% of them singletons. What was sequenced was CD8+ T cells from PBMCs. All receptors derive from a human donor in good health (CMV status not recorded). Some clones in this sample may be carry-over from other donors' samples.

In this sample, this clonotype turned up many times. The CDR3 spells CASSHDFRGEAYNSPLHF. The CDR3, as DNA: TGTGCCAGCAGCCACGACTTCAGGGGAGAAGCTTATAATTCACCCCTCCACTTT. The chain has TRBV14 and TRBJ1-6; D is perhaps TRBD1 (6 bases). The length of the CDR3 is 18 residues. Germline loops: CDR1 SGHDN, CDR2 FVKESK. V lost 3 bases and J lost 4, with 19 bases in between.

This chain links TRBV12-3 or TRBV12-4 with TRBJ2-7; D gene unclear. This CDR3 has 17 residues. V lost 6 bases to trimming and J lost 2 bases, with 23 bases between them. CDR3 amino acids: CASSSAALTGFPYEQYF. The CDR3 DNA reads as TGTGCCAGCAGCTCTGCCGCACTGACCGGATTTCCCTACGAGCAGTACTTC.

The chain joins TRBV10-3 to TRBJ2-5; 8 bases agree with TRBD2. Germline V gene sequence: CDR1 ENHRY, CDR2 SYGVKD. The junction had 2 bases not matched to a gene; V was cut back by 1 base and J by 1 base. CDR3 length: 15 residues. CDR3 coding DNA: TGTGCCATCAGTGAGTGGAGCGGGGGCCAAGAGACCCAGTACTTC. As protein: CAISEWSGGQETQYF.

Here the CDR3 DNA reads TGCGCCAGCAGCCACCTACAGGGGGAAGCTTTCTTT. Translated: CASSHLQGEAFF. The chain links TRBV4-1 to TRBJ1-1; 7 nucleotides match TRBD1. Germline trimming cut 3 bases from V and 8 bases from J; bases unmatched to any gene: 3. Per germline, CDR1 MGHRA and CDR2 YSYEKL. CDR3 length: 12 residues.

The genes are TRBV28 and TRBJ1-1; D is undetermined. This CDR3 is 15 amino acids long. In germline, CDR1 is MDHEN, CDR2 SYDVKM. Trimming left V 3 bases short and J 2 bases short, with 13 bases between. The DNA for the CDR3 is TGTGCCAGCAGTTTCTACCCGGGCCAAAACACTGAAGCTTTCTTT. Protein: CASSFYPGQNTEAFF.

This clonotype was observed many times. This chain connects TRBV7-2 to TRBJ1-5; 7 bases map to TRBD1. This CDR3 contains 15 residues. J gave up 6 bases and V 0 bases, and 5 bases lay outside the gene matches. From germline, CDR1 is SGHTA and CDR2 FQGNSA. CDR3 residues: CASSLASAGGQPQHF. In DNA form, the CDR3 reads TGTGCCAGCAGCTTAGCCTCGGCAGGGGGTCAGCCCCAGCATTTT.

The CDR3 DNA reads as TGTGCCAGCAGCCCGTGGACTAGCGGGGGAACAGATACGCAGTATTTT. Translating it yields CASSPWTSGGTDTQYF. The rearrangement uses TRBV7-2 and TRBJ2-3; TRBD2 agrees at 13 bases. There are 16 residues in the CDR3. Trimming took 5 bases from V and 3 from J; bases not matched to a gene: 5. The germline V gene encodes CDR1 SGHTA and CDR2 FQGNSA. The full variable domain, its missing parts supplied by reference TRBV7-2 and TRBJ2-3, is GAGVSQSPSNKVTEKGKDVELRCDPISGHTALYWYRQSLGQGLEFLIYFQGNSAPDKSGLPSDRFSAERTGGSVSTLTIQRTQQEDSAVYLCASSPWTSGGTDTQYFGPGTRLTVL.

This clonotype was seen ten or more times. V and J are TRBV7-2 and TRBJ1-6; D is unresolved. Trimming cost V 6 bases and J 4 bases, with 4 bases left between them. From germline, CDR1 is SGHTA and CDR2 FQGNSA. The CDR3 extends over 12 amino acids. CDR3 sequence (DNA): TGTGCCAGCAGGGGTTATAATTCACCCCTCCACTTT. Protein product: CASRGYNSPLHF.

The chain recombines TRBV20-1 with TRBJ1-4; no reliable D call. V gave up 6 bases and J gave up 0 bases, with 14 bases separating them. The CDR3 runs to 15 residues. Looked up from germline, CDR1 is DFQATT and CDR2 is SNEGSKA (reference sequence). DNA for the CDR3: TGCAGTGCCGTCCGCTGGGTCACAACTAATGAAAAACTGTTTTTT. Translating it yields CSAVRWVTTNEKLFF.

This clonotype was seen repeatedly, ten times or more. V is TRBV7-8 and J is TRBJ2-1; TRBD1 or TRBD2 may be the D gene (5 bases each). CDR3 length: 15 residues. The V gene's germline CDR1 is SGHVS and CDR2 FQNEAQ. The germline V and J ends were trimmed by 4 bases and 0 bases, with 10 bases remaining between them. The CDR3 DNA reads TGTGCCAGCAGCTCCCGGGACCACTCCTACAATGAGCAGTTCTTC. This sequence encodes CASSSRDHSYNEQFF. Looking up the rest from reference TRBV7-8 and TRBJ2-1 gives the full variable domain: GAGVSQSPRYKVAKRGQDVALRCDPISGHVSLFWYQQALGQGPEFLTYFQNEAQLDKSGLPSDRFFAERPEGSVSTLKIQRTQQEDSAVYLCASSSRDHSYNEQFFGPGTRLTVL.

The chain uses TRBV7-9 and TRBJ2-5; no firm D call. CDR1 is SEHNR, CDR2 FQNEAQ, per germline (reference sequence). Trimming removed 5 bases from V and 1 base from J, with 11 bases in between. This CDR3 contains 14 residues. Here the CDR3 reads CASSPMVGQETQYF. Written as DNA, the CDR3 is TGTGCCAGCAGCCCCATGGTCGGCCAAGAGACCCAGTACTTC.

This clonotype was recorded a few times. The chain couples TRBV7-3 to TRBJ1-6; D not resolved. The V and J ends lost 5 bases and 0 bases respectively, with 14 bases between them. Germline V CDR1 and CDR2: SGHTA, FQGTGA. The CDR3 extends over 17 amino acids. This CDR3 reads CASSPSSTASYNSPLHF. CDR3 DNA sequence: TGTGCCAGCAGCCCTAGTTCTACGGCCTCCTATAATTCACCCCTCCACTTT.

This clonotype occurred a few times. The chain employs TRBV12-3 or TRBV12-4 and TRBJ1-4; tentatively, D is TRBD1 (5 bases). Trimming cost V 4 bases and J 8 bases, with 14 bases left between them. This CDR3 region has 14 residues. The CDR3 reads CASSSGATGEKLFF. The CDR3 DNA reads as TGTGCCAGCAGTTCTGGGGCAACCGGGGAAAAACTGTTTTTT.

The chain links TRBV6-5 to TRBJ2-7; TRBD2 matches at 10 bases. Germline CDR1 is MNHEY and CDR2 is SVGAGI. CDR3 length: 14 amino acids. V dropped 2 bases and J dropped 6; count of bases not matched to a gene: 4. Here the CDR3 DNA reads TGTGCCAGCAGTTACAGCGGGGGGGCTGGCGAGCAGTACTTC. Amino acids: CASSYSGGAGEQYF.

This clonotype was counted many times. V is TRBV7-8 and J is TRBJ2-5, with a possible D match to TRBD2 (5 bases). The V and J ends lost 4 bases and 5 bases respectively, with 20 bases between them. Germline-derived CDR1 and CDR2 are SGHVS and FQNEAQ. CDR3 length: 16 amino acids. DNA for the CDR3: TGTGCCAGCAGCTCCGGCGCCGGGGTCCCAGTTGAGACCCAGTACTTC. Translated, it gives CASSSGAGVPVETQYF.

V usage is TRBV6-5 and J usage is TRBJ2-5; a possible D gene is TRBD2 (6 bases). The V gene's germline CDR1 is MNHEY and CDR2 SVGAGI. The CDR3 totals 13 residues. Trimming pared 3 bases from V and 12 bases from J, leaving 17 bases between. DNA for the CDR3: TGTGCCAGCAGTTATTCCTTTCGGGGGATCAAGTACTTC. Its protein product is CASSYSFRGIKYF.

This clonotype has at least ten counts. The gene calls are TRBV29-1 and TRBJ2-2; D uncertain. V shed 7 bases and J shed 0 bases, with 12 bases lying between them. The V gene's germline CDR1 is SQVTM and CDR2 ANQGSEA. The CDR3 length is 14 residues. Here the CDR3 DNA reads TGCAGCGCCCTGTCGATAACGAACACCGGGGAGCTGTTTTTT. The encoded protein is CSALSITNTGELFF.

A remark on this clonotype: A read error may be the cause here, since a much bigger clone is one base away. Here the CDR3 omits its conserved ending phenylalanine or tryptophan, so a read error is the likely source. The J gene is TRBJ1-6, the V gene TRBV7-6; 10 bases map to TRBD1. J lost 7 bases, V lost 3 bases, and 3 bases had no gene match. CDR3 length: 15 residues. Germline V gene sequence: CDR1 SGHVS, CDR2 FNYEAQ. The CDR3 sequence is CASSFTTGGNSPLHL. Here the CDR3 DNA reads TGTGCCAGCAGCTTTACGACAGGGGGCAATTCACCCCTCCACCTT.

This clonotype was observed many times. V is TRBV2 and J is TRBJ1-4, with D possibly being TRBD1 (6 bases). The germline gives CDR1 SNHLY, CDR2 FYNNEI. The CDR3 covers 14 residues. Trimming removed 6 bases at V and 8 bases at J, with 16 bases between. CDR3 nucleotide sequence: TGTGCCAGCAGGGATACGGGGGCCAACGAAAAACTGTTTTTT. This translates into CASRDTGANEKLFF.

This clonotype has more than one count but fewer than ten. The chain links TRBV27 to TRBJ1-2; D ambiguous. Germline V gene data show CDR1 as MNHEY and CDR2 as SMNVEV (reference sequence). The CDR3 totals 13 residues. V dropped 5 bases and J dropped 3 bases, with 10 bases sitting between them. CDR3 DNA sequence: TGTGCCAGCAGTGGGCAGGAAGACTATGGCTACACCTTC. Residues: CASSGQEDYGYTF.

This clonotype was observed a handful of times. V gene TRBV7-6 combines with J gene TRBJ1-4, with no clear D. V was clipped by 1 base and J by 0 bases, with 15 bases between them. The CDR3 sequence is 18 residues long. Germline CDR1 and CDR2: SGHVS and FNYEAQ. The CDR3 spells CASSLVHFTDATNEKLFF. CDR3 sequence (DNA): TGTGCCAGCAGCTTAGTTCATTTTACGGACGCAACTAATGAAAAACTGTTTTTT.